This TCR beta chain was documented in a study of OX40 agonist ivuxolimab in advanced cancers. The method was immunoSEQ multiplex PCR; TCRdb's version includes in-frame clones alone and lacks a portion of them. The sample yields 57,000 or so clones, around 91% seen once. The V segment lost 4 bases and the J segment 8 bases; nucleotides outside the gene matches: 8. Per the germline V gene, CDR1 is MRHNA and CDR2 is SNTAGT. The CDR3 spans 15 residues. The chain couples TRBV6-4 to TRBJ2-1, with TRBD2 matching over 10 bases. Sequences were derived from CD4+ or CD8+ T cells sorted from blood, sampled in a trial of the OX40 agonist ivuxolimab. The receptor was derived from an adult with an advanced solid tumor such as melanoma, head and neck, liver or kidney cancer. This CDR3 is CASSVGLAGVDEQFF. For the CDR3, the DNA is TGTGCCAGCAGTGTGGGCCTAGCGGGGGTGGATGAGCAGTTCTTC.